The 9 T cell receptor beta chains listed next were all sequenced from one sample in a study of T cells in Graves' hyperthyroidism and ophthalmopathy. Amplification of TCR beta CDR3 regions was performed using RNA transcripts as template. TCR CDR3 underwent first-round RT-PCR with the HTBI primer set. A single record per CDR3 protein comes from TCRdb applying MiXCR to the multiplex PCR reads. The data hold around 240,000 distinct CDR3 sequences, with over 15% observed a single time. Specimen: blood. Receptors were obtained from a woman aged 18-29 years with Graves' ophthalmopathy.

This clonotype came up many times. This chain joins TRBV7-2 and TRBJ2-3, with TRBD2 matching over 7 bases. Germline assignment: CDR1 SGHTA and CDR2 FQGNSA. With 1 base clipped from V and 0 bases from J, the junction kept 10 bases outside the gene matches. The CDR3 extends over 18 amino acids. CDR3 sequence: CASSLGGRASPSTDTQYF. The CDR3 region has the DNA TGTGCCAGCAGCTTAGGTGGGAGGGCCTCTCCTAGCACAGATACGCAGTATTTT.

This clonotype has a count of ten or more. V usage is TRBV2 and J usage is TRBJ2-1; TRBD2 matches 9 bases. The ends lost 6 bases at V and 8 bases at J; junction bases unmatched: 17. The CDR3 is made up of 17 amino acids. Germline V CDR1 and CDR2: SNHLY, FYNNEI. CDR3 bases: TGTGCCAGCAGCAGGCTAGGGCGGGGGGGCGATAGGGATGAGCAGTTCTTC. As protein: CASSRLGRGGDRDEQFF.

In this sample, this clonotype turned up many times. CDR3 loop: CASSLGREQYF. DNA of the CDR3: TGTGCCAGCAGTTTAGGGCGCGAGCAGTACTTC. The rearrangement joins TRBV12-3 or TRBV12-4 to TRBJ2-7; D gene ambiguous. There are 11 residues in the CDR3. V was pared by 1 base and J by 6 bases, with 4 bases between.

This clonotype is labeled medium-sized (0.01 to 0.1%). The chain combines TRBV6-1 with TRBJ2-2, with 11 nucleotides matching TRBD2. CDR3 size: 16 residues. Germline values: CDR1 MNHNS, CDR2 SASEGT. Losses at the gene ends were 10 bases for V and 5 bases for J; bases not matched to a gene: 12. The CDR3: CATSYLAGGETGELFF. The CDR3 nucleotides read TGTGCCACCTCGTATTTAGCGGGAGGGGAGACCGGGGAGCTGTTTTTT.

Many counts were recorded for this clonotype. The J gene is TRBJ2-7, the V gene TRBV27, with D tentatively TRBD1 (5 bases). In germline, CDR1 is MNHEY, CDR2 SMNVEV (reference sequence). The V end lost 10 bases, the J end lost 3 bases, and 25 bases lay between the germline ends. There are 16 residues in the CDR3. The CDR3 loop reads CAKLVHFFRQLYEQYF. The CDR3 DNA is TGTGCCAAACTTGTCCACTTTTTTAGACAGCTCTACGAGCAGTACTTC.

In this sample, this clonotype turned up many times. The CDR3 sequence is CAWSQIANEQFF. CDR3 nucleotide sequence: TGTGCCTGGAGCCAGATAGCTAATGAGCAGTTCTTC. The chain joins TRBV30 to TRBJ2-1; D gene uncertain. Germline V gene data show CDR1 as GTSNPN and CDR2 as SVGIG (reference sequence). The V end lost 3 bases, the J end lost 7 bases, and 10 bases lay between the germline ends. The CDR3 has 12 residues.

This clonotype was seen ten or more times. V gene TRBV2 combines with J gene TRBJ2-1; 10 bases align to TRBD2. The length of the CDR3 is 14 residues. J gave up 2 bases and V 7 bases, and 2 bases lay outside the gene matches. Germline V gene data show CDR1 as SNHLY and CDR2 as FYNNEI. The CDR3: CASTGTSAYNEQFF. The CDR3 nucleotides read TGTGCCAGCACTGGGACTAGCGCCTACAATGAGCAGTTCTTC.

The V gene is TRBV20-1, the J gene TRBJ2-3; 9 nucleotides agree with TRBD1. V trimming: 7 bases; J trimming: 4 bases; junction bases outside the gene matches: 0. The V gene's germline CDR1 is DFQATT and CDR2 SNEGSKA (reference sequence). This CDR3 comprises 11 residues. CDR3 DNA sequence: TGCAGTGGACAGGGGGCAGATACGCAGTATTTT. Its protein product is CSGQGADTQYF.

The table lists this clonotype with many counts. The CDR3 DNA is TGTGCCAGCAGCCGGACTAGCGGGGAATACGAGCAGTACTTC. Its protein is CASSRTSGEYEQYF. The chain links TRBV7-9 to TRBJ2-7; TRBD2 matches at 12 bases. This CDR3 is 14 amino acids long. Trimming at V came to 5 bases and at J to 4 bases, leaving 3 bases not matched to a gene. Germline lookup yields CDR1 SEHNR and CDR2 FQNEAQ (reference sequence).